Included here is one TCR beta chain sequence, with context. These data belong to a study of blood T cell repertoires in COVID-19. Germline loops: CDR1 LNHDA, CDR2 SQIVND (reference sequence). The V gene lost 5 bases and the J gene lost 8 bases, with 18 bases spanning the gap. The CDR3 consists of 14 residues. Original analysis: Amplifying reference gene primers gave estimates of nucleated cell counts. Only in-frame clones appear in the TCRdb table, and some are missing; sequencing was by immunoSEQ multiplex PCR. That table furnishes V, J and clone size, whereas the DNA furnished D and trimming. The table records about 400,000 clones, around 90% of them present only once.

This sequence originates from a woman aged 40 to 50 with acute COVID-19. The sequenced sample was PBMCs or T cells enriched from blood (not recorded which). This chain joins TRBV19 and TRBJ1-2; no clear D gene. CDR3 coding DNA: TGTGCCAGTAGTCCGCCGGGCCCCCCGGGGGGCTACACCTTC. It encodes CASSPPGPPGGYTF.